Sequencing of this T cell receptor (beta chain) was carried out in a study of CD8 T cells in Susac syndrome. Reverse transcription used about 0.5 to 1 ug RNA and random hexamers. TCRdb fed the immunoSEQ multiplex PCR reads into MiXCR, producing one record per CDR3 protein. The data hold around 280,000 distinct CDR3 sequences, with about 90% observed a single time. The CDR3 has 16 amino acids. Germline values: CDR1 MDHEN, CDR2 SYDVKM. V shed 5 bases and J 3 bases; nucleotides not matched to a gene: 9. While CD8+ and CD4+ T cells were isolated negatively, TEMRA cells were enriched by FACS. V is TRBV28 and J is TRBJ2-3, with TRBD2 matching 9 bases. The sequenced sample was CD4+ T cells from PBMCs. This sequence was found in a human donor with multiple sclerosis. The CDR3 sequence is CASSPFPGLATDTQYF. Written as DNA, the CDR3 is TGTGCCAGCAGTCCCTTCCCGGGACTAGCAACAGATACGCAGTATTTT.